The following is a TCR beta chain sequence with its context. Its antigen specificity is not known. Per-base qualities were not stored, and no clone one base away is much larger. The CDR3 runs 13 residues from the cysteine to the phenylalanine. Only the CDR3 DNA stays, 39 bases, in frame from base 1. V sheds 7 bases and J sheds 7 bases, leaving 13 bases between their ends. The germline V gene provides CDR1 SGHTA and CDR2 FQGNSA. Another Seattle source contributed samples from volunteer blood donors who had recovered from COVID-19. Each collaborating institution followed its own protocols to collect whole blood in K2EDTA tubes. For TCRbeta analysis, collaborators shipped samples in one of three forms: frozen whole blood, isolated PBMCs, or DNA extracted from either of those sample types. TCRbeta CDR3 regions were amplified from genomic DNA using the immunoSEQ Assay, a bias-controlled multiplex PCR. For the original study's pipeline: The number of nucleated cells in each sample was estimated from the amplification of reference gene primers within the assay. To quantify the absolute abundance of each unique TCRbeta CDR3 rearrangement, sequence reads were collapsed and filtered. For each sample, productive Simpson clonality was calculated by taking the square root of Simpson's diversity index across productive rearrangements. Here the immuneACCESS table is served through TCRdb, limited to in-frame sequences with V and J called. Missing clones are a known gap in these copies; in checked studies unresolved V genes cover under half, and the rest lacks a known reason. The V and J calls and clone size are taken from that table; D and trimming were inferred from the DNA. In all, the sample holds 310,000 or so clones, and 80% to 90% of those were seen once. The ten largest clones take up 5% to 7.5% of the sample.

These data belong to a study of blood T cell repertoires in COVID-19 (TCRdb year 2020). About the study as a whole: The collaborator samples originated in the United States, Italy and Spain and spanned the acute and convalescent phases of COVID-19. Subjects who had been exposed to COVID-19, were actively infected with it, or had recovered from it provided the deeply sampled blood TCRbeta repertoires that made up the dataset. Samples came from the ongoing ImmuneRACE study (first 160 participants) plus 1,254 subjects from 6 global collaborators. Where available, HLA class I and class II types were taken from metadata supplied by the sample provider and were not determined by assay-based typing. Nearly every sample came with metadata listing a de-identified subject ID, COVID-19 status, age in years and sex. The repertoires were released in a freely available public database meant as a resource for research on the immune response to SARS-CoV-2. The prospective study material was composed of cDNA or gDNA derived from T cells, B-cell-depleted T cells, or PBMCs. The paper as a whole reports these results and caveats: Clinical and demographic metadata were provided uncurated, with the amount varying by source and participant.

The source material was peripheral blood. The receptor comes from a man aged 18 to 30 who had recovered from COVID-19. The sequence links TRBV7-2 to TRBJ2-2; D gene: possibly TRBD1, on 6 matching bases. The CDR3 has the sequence CASNLQGFGELFF. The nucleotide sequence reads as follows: TGTGCCAGCAACCTACAGGGCTTCGGGGAGCTGTTTTTT.